Many counts were recorded for the clone carrying this TCR beta chain. Trimming shortened V by 1 base and J by 3 bases, and 7 bases separated the two germline ends. Germline lookup yields CDR1 SGHRS and CDR2 YFSETQ. The CDR3 has 13 amino acids. This specimen comes from a study of neurological immune-mediated disorders. TCRdb reprocessed the 5' RACE reads via MiXCR and lists one record per CDR3 protein. The table records tens of thousands of distinct CDR3 sequences, under 5% of them present only once. The sequenced sample was CD4+ T cells from blood. V is TRBV5-1 and J is TRBJ1-1, with D hard to call. This TCR was recovered from a woman between 40 and 55 years old with multiple sclerosis. The CDR3 bases are TGCGCCAGCAGCTTGTCTCGTGACACTGAAGCTTTCTTT. Amino acid sequence: CASSLSRDTEAFF.